Following are 12 T cell receptor beta chains from one sample sequenced in a study of T-cell reconstitution after alpha-beta-depleted transplantation in children (dated by TCRdb to 2016 to 2017). Library preparation employed PCR. Sequenced on an Illumina HiSeq 2500. TCR library preparation used molecular barcoding, with unique molecular identifiers applied to normalize quantification of the TCRbeta repertoire. TCRdb passed the public sequencing reads through fastp at Q25 and MiXCR, retaining productive beta sequences. Every entry covers one CDR3 protein and lists the most common genes and DNA from its rows. For this sample there are about 230,000 distinct CDR3 sequences; 9.5% to 15% appear just once. The ten largest make up 2.6% of the sample. Sequenced here: PBMCs from the stem cell graft donor, sampled from the stem cell graft. The receptors were gathered from a human donor who donated a stem cell graft to a child with acute lymphoblastic leukemia.

This sequence joins TRBV4-2 and TRBJ1-5; tentatively, D is TRBD1 (6 bases). The CDR3 is 16 amino acids. Trimming took 3 bases from V and 0 from J, leaving 12 bases between them. Germline values: CDR1 LGHNA, CDR2 YNFKEQ. The CDR3 nucleotides read TGTGCCAGCAGCCATGTCGGGGGACATAGCAATCAGCCCCAGCATTTT. It codes for CASSHVGGHSNQPQHF.

This clonotype was counted at least ten times. The chain joins TRBV7-9 to TRBJ1-1, with 7 bases aligning to TRBD1. The CDR3 has 15 amino acids. Germline-derived CDR1 and CDR2 are SEHNR and FQNEAQ (reference sequence). The V gene end was trimmed by 5 bases and the J gene end by 5 bases; junction bases not matched to a gene: 11. CDR3 sequence reads: CASSGGQAFLTEAFF. The CDR3 DNA is TGTGCCAGCAGCGGCGGACAGGCCTTTTTAACTGAAGCTTTCTTT.

This clonotype came up many times. The chain combines TRBV5-1 with TRBJ1-2; unclear D gene. The CDR3 loop spans 14 amino acids. CDR1 SGHRS and CDR2 YFSETQ come from the germline V gene. V was clipped by 0 bases and J by 4 bases, with 10 bases between them. CDR3 bases: TGCGCCAGCAGCTTGGGAGCCGGGGTCTATGGCTACACCTTC. The encoded protein is CASSLGAGVYGYTF.

This clonotype has ten or more counts. The genes are TRBV5-1 and TRBJ2-5, with 11 bases matching TRBD2. Looked up from germline, CDR1 is SGHRS and CDR2 is YFSETQ. V was clipped by 3 bases and J by 1 base; unmatched bases: 2. The CDR3 covers 15 residues. The CDR3 nucleotides are TGCGCCAGCAGCTGGACTAGCGGGCCCCAAGAGACCCAGTACTTC. This encodes CASSWTSGPQETQYF.

This clonotype showed up many times. The chain couples TRBV10-3 to TRBJ2-2; D perhaps matches TRBD2 (6 bases). This CDR3 contains 15 residues. Per the germline V gene, CDR1 is ENHRY and CDR2 is SYGVKD. V lost 3 bases and J lost 1, with 9 bases in between. The CDR3 spells CAISDPSENTGELFF. The CDR3 coding sequence is TGTGCCATCAGTGACCCTAGCGAGAACACCGGGGAGCTGTTTTTT.

This clonotype came up many times. The chain has TRBV20-1 and TRBJ2-7; D remains ambiguous. Trimming left V 3 bases short and J 10 bases short, with 13 bases between. CDR1 and CDR2 from the germline V gene are DFQATT and SNEGSKA (reference sequence). This CDR3 has 11 residues. CDR3 in DNA: TGCAGTGCTAGGATCGAGCGTTTTCAGTACTTC. Residues: CSARIERFQYF.

In its sample, this clonotype was seen many times. The CDR3 nucleotides read TGTGCCAGCAGCCGCGGGGAGACCTACGAGCAGTACTTC. As protein: CASSRGETYEQYF. This rearrangement joins TRBV5-5 to TRBJ2-7, with a weak D call TRBD2 (6 bases). The CDR3 is made up of 13 amino acids. V was shortened by 4 bases and J by 2 bases, with 10 bases between the two germline ends. In germline, CDR1 is SGHKS, CDR2 YYEKEE (reference sequence).

Ten or more counts support this clonotype. A much larger clone sits a single nucleotide away, making a read error possible. The chain recombines TRBV15 with TRBJ1-5; D remains ambiguous. Per germline, CDR1 LNHNV and CDR2 YYDKDF (reference sequence). The CDR3 loop spans 12 amino acids. V lost 0 bases to trimming and J lost 5 bases, with 2 bases between them. Written as DNA, the CDR3 is TGTGCCACCAGCAGAGATGATCAGCCCCAGCATTTT. It specifies CATSRDDQPQHF.

This clonotype occurred many times. The chain combines TRBV9 with TRBJ2-7; TRBD2 matches at 9 bases. Trimming cost V 2 bases and J 1 base; bases outside gene matches: 4. This CDR3 has 15 residues. Germline values: CDR1 SGDLS, CDR2 YYNGEE. CDR3 nucleotide sequence: TGTGCCAGCAGCGTTAGCGGGGGCACTTCCTACGAGCAGTACTTC. Translated: CASSVSGGTSYEQYF.

This clonotype was detected a few times. The genes are TRBV5-6 and TRBJ2-1; TRBD2 matches at 14 bases. The CDR3 runs 18 residues. Germline CDR1 and CDR2: SGHDT and YYEEEE. V trimming: 2 bases; J trimming: 6 bases; junction bases outside the gene matches: 10. The CDR3 sequence: CASSFDSLGLAGANEQFF. In nucleotides, the CDR3 is TGTGCCAGCAGCTTCGACAGCCTGGGACTAGCGGGAGCCAATGAGCAGTTCTTC.

The chain joins TRBV4-1 to TRBJ2-5, with D unresolved. The germline CDR1 and CDR2 sequences are MGHRA and YSYEKL. This CDR3 spans 13 amino acids. Trimming took 0 bases from V and 3 from J, leaving 5 bases between them. The CDR3 DNA is TGCGCCAGCAGCCAAGAGGGAAAAGAGACCCAGTACTTC. Translation gives CASSQEGKETQYF.

This clonotype was counted at least ten times. V gene TRBV12-3 or TRBV12-4 combines with J gene TRBJ1-5, with TRBD1 matching over 8 bases. The CDR3 consists of 15 residues. Trimming cost V 3 bases and J 5 bases; bases outside gene matches: 6. The CDR3 loop reads CASSLGPGGDQPQHF. As DNA, the CDR3 is TGTGCCAGCAGTTTGGGACCAGGGGGCGATCAGCCCCAGCATTTT.